The 6 T cell receptor beta chains listed next were all sequenced from one sample in a study of molecular identifiers for immune sequencing clone quantification. TCRdb re-derived calls from the PCR reads in MiXCR, one entry per CDR3 protein. The data show around 470,000 distinct CDR3 sequences, about a fifth seen once. Sequencing used naive CD8+ T cells from blood, with Jurkat cell RNA spiked in. Subset reported: FACS-sorted CD8+CD4-CCR7+CD45RA+ naive T cells. Receptor source: a human donor in good health. Some libraries in this study had Jurkat cell RNA spiked in.

With respect to this clonotype: The junction and the germline gene differ at one end; a read error may be behind it. This chain connects TRBV4-3 to TRBJ1-5, with unresolved D. There are 14 residues in the CDR3. CDR1 LGHNA and CDR2 YSLEER come from the germline V gene. The CDR3 nucleotides are TGCGCCAGCAGTCAAGACACCGGGGTTCAGCCCCAGCATTTT. Its protein is CASSQDTGVQPQHF.

This clonotype came up many times. This rearrangement joins TRBV28 to TRBJ1-1, with TRBD1 as a possible D gene (5 bases). V lost 5 bases to trimming and J lost 7 bases, with 14 bases between them. The V gene's germline CDR1 is MDHEN and CDR2 SYDVKM. CDR3 size: 13 residues. The CDR3 protein is CASSVATVHEAFF. The CDR3 nucleotides read TGTGCCAGCAGTGTTGCGACAGTACATGAAGCTTTCTTT.

On this clonotype: One end of the junction is discordant with germline, which a read error may explain. CDR3 bases: TGTGCCAGCAGTGACTCATCCGGAACCCAAGAGACCCATTACTTC. Protein sequence: CASSDSSGTQETHYF. This chain joins TRBV25-1 and TRBJ2-5, with no clear D. The CDR3 sequence is 15 residues long. Germline V CDR1 and CDR2: MGHDK, SYGVNS.

The chain combines TRBV7-8 with TRBJ2-7; TRBD1 agrees at 8 bases. With V trimmed by 1 base and J by 4 bases, 9 bases remained unmatched. The CDR3 length is 16 residues. The germline gives CDR1 SGHVS, CDR2 FQNEAQ. The DNA for the CDR3 is TGTGCCAGCAGCTTAGACCCGGGACAGGCGATTTACGAGCAGTACTTC. Translation gives CASSLDPGQAIYEQYF.

This clonotype was detected only a few times. The junction and the germline gene differ at one end; a read error may be behind it. J is TRBJ1-2 and V is TRBV24-1, with TRBD1 identical over 8 bases. Germline CDR1 is KGHDR and CDR2 is SFDVKD. CDR3 length equals 11 residues. For the CDR3, the DNA is TGTGCCACCAGTGACGGGGGACAGGCCCTTTTT. Encoded protein: CATSDGGQALF.

Only a few counts were recorded for this clonotype. This chain joins TRBV9 and TRBJ2-1; 7 nucleotides agree with TRBD2. The CDR3 runs to 16 residues. CDR1 SGDLS and CDR2 YYNGEE come from the germline V gene. The junction had 10 bases not matched to a gene; V was cut back by 2 bases and J by 5 bases. The chain's CDR3 is CASSVGGYQYDNEQFF. CDR3 in DNA: TGTGCCAGCAGCGTCGGGGGGTACCAATACGACAATGAGCAGTTCTTC.